The next 19 T cell receptor beta chains were all read from a single sample in a study of T cells in Graves' hyperthyroidism and ophthalmopathy. Template material for amplifying TCR beta CDR3 regions consisted of RNA transcripts. HTBI primers were employed in a first-round RT-PCR of the TCR CDR3. MiXCR was run by TCRdb on the multiplex PCR reads, yielding one entry per CDR3 protein. Of around 600,000 distinct CDR3 sequences in the sample, 12% to 15% were seen once. Sample: blood. Receptors originate from a woman aged 18-29 years with Graves' ophthalmopathy.

This clonotype was seen many times. The genes are TRBV20-1 and TRBJ2-7; 10 positions agree with TRBD1. The CDR3 is 12 residues long. The V segment lost 7 bases and the J segment 5 bases; nucleotides outside the gene matches: 5. The V gene's germline CDR1 is DFQATT and CDR2 SNEGSKA (reference sequence). The CDR3 protein is CSGEGQGDEQYF. The CDR3 DNA reads as TGCAGTGGAGAAGGACAGGGGGACGAGCAGTACTTC.

This clonotype has at least ten counts. The J gene is TRBJ2-1, the V gene TRBV28; either TRBD1 or TRBD2 may fit D (7 bases each). Trimming removed 5 bases from V and 3 bases from J, with 17 bases in between. The CDR3 is made up of 16 amino acids. Germline assignment: CDR1 MDHEN and CDR2 SYDVKM. The CDR3 loop reads CASSLSGGAVYNEQFF. Here the CDR3 DNA reads TGTGCCAGCAGTCTTTCAGGGGGGGCGGTCTACAATGAGCAGTTCTTC.

This clonotype was observed at least ten times. V and J are TRBV7-9 and TRBJ1-2; D possibly corresponds to TRBD1 (5 bases). Trimming removed 0 bases at V and 0 bases at J, with 8 bases between. CDR1 SEHNR and CDR2 FQNEAQ come from the germline V gene (reference sequence). The CDR3 is 15 residues long. The CDR3 region is CASSLAGGTNYGYTF. CDR3 DNA sequence: TGTGCCAGCAGCTTAGCGGGGGGGACTAACTATGGCTACACCTTC.

The rearrangement joins TRBV27 to TRBJ2-7; TRBD1 is a possible D gene (5 bases). With 2 bases removed from V and 0 bases from J, the gap between germline ends came to 11 bases. The CDR3 is 15 residues long. In germline, CDR1 is MNHEY, CDR2 SMNVEV (reference sequence). Here the CDR3 DNA reads TGTGCCAGCAGTTTAGGGTCAGGGATCTCCTACGAGCAGTACTTC. Its translation is CASSLGSGISYEQYF.

The CDR3 nucleotides are TGTGCCTGGAGTGTATTGGGACAGGGGGAAGGAAACACCATATATTTT. Residues: CAWSVLGQGEGNTIYF. J is TRBJ1-3 and V is TRBV30; 11 bases are a match to TRBD1. The CDR3 consists of 16 residues. With 0 bases clipped from V and 4 bases from J, the junction kept 5 bases outside the gene matches. Germline CDR1 is GTSNPN and CDR2 is SVGIG (reference sequence).

There are many counts of this clonotype. This rearrangement joins TRBV6-2 or TRBV6-3 to TRBJ2-7, with TRBD2 identical over 13 bases. The CDR3 sequence is 15 residues long. Looked up from germline, CDR1 is MNHEY and CDR2 is SVGEGT. After removal of 5 bases from V and 5 bases from J, the junction contained 6 bases not matched to a gene. The CDR3 is CASSRPTSGRNEQYF. The CDR3 bases are TGTGCCAGCAGTCGCCCGACTAGCGGGAGGAACGAGCAGTACTTC.

A remark on this clonotype: This may arise from a read error, as a much more abundant clone is one base away. The CDR3 DNA reads TGTGCCGGCAGTCCCGGGACAGGGGGAAAGAACATTCAGTACTTC. As protein: CAGSPGTGGKNIQYF. The genes are TRBV2 and TRBJ2-4; 11 bases map to TRBD1. Germline V gene lookup returns CDR1 SNHLY and CDR2 FYNNEI. The CDR3 contains 15 residues.

This clonotype was found a few times. V and J are TRBV14 and TRBJ1-1; the D gene is possibly TRBD1 (6 bases). The germline V gene has CDR1 SGHDN and CDR2 FVKESK. V was pared by 2 bases and J by 0 bases, with 16 bases between. This CDR3 region has 17 residues. The CDR3 coding sequence is TGTGCCAGCAGCCAATGGCCCGGACAGTCCCTGAACACTGAAGCTTTCTTT. Translation gives CASSQWPGQSLNTEAFF.

The rearrangement links TRBV6-1 to TRBJ1-3, with 8 bases lining up with TRBD1. In germline, CDR1 is MNHNS, CDR2 SASEGT. The CDR3 length is 17 residues. V was clipped by 6 bases and J by 0 bases; unmatched bases: 10. The CDR3 DNA reads as TGTGCCAGCAGACCCTACCGACAGGGGTTCTCTGGAAACACCATATATTTT. Translated: CASRPYRQGFSGNTIYF.

This clonotype was recorded at least ten times. This rearrangement joins TRBV9 to TRBJ1-3, with D unresolved. The germline V gene has CDR1 SGDLS and CDR2 YYNGEE. This CDR3 has 13 amino acids. Trimming shortened V by 1 base and J by 2 bases, and 4 bases separated the two germline ends. In nucleotides, the CDR3 is TGTGCCAGCAGCGTAAGCACTGGAAACACCATATATTTT. It yields the protein CASSVSTGNTIYF.

Comment on this clonotype: With a much larger clone just one base away, this may be a read error. The chain joins TRBV28 to TRBJ2-7; D is undetermined. The length of the CDR3 is 13 residues. Per germline, CDR1 MDHEN and CDR2 SYDVKM. For the CDR3, the DNA is TGTGCCAGCAGGGACCCGAGCTCCTACGAGCAGTGCTTC. Translation gives CASRDPSSYEQCF.

This clonotype was recorded a few times. This chain connects TRBV12-3 or TRBV12-4 to TRBJ2-1; the match to TRBD2 covers 8 bases. This CDR3 comprises 14 residues. V was clipped by 7 bases and J by 9 bases; unmatched bases: 11. The CDR3 loop reads CASTLGQAGAEQFF. In nucleotides, the CDR3 is TGTGCCAGCACCTTAGGCCAAGCGGGAGCTGAGCAGTTCTTC.

This clonotype has a count of ten or more. V and J are TRBV7-9 and TRBJ2-1; 13 nucleotides match TRBD2. Germline V gene sequence: CDR1 SEHNR, CDR2 FQNEAQ (reference sequence). J was trimmed by 3 bases and V by 5 bases; bases with no gene match: 7. The CDR3 length is 17 residues. CDR3 sequence reads: CASSERLAGGYYNEQFF. The CDR3 bases are TGTGCCAGCAGCGAAAGACTAGCGGGAGGTTACTACAATGAGCAGTTCTTC.

This clonotype was picked up a small number of times. The missing conserved phenylalanine or tryptophan at the end of this CDR3 makes a read error likely. The J gene is TRBJ2-1, the V gene TRBV10-3; 7 nucleotides line up with TRBD2. CDR1 ENHRY and CDR2 SYGVKD come from the germline V gene. V lost 6 bases to trimming and J lost 5 bases; unmatched junction nucleotides: 13. There are 16 residues in the CDR3. This CDR3 reads CAIRAVGAGRDNEQFL. The CDR3 DNA sequence: TGTGCCATCAGAGCGGTTGGGGCGGGGAGGGACAATGAGCAGTTCCTC.

This clonotype was counted only a few times. The V call is TRBV12-3 or TRBV12-4, the J call TRBJ1-5, with unresolved D. V dropped 2 bases and J dropped 8 bases, with 10 bases sitting between them. CDR3 length equals 13 residues. In nucleotides, the CDR3 is TGTGCCAGCAGTTTAACTGGGCTGGAGCCCCAGCATTTT. Residues: CASSLTGLEPQHF.

This clonotype was observed once. The V and J genes are TRBV27 and TRBJ1-5, with a possible D match to TRBD1 (5 bases). Germline CDR1 is MNHEY and CDR2 is SMNVEV (reference sequence). The CDR3 is 16 amino acids. V was shortened by 6 bases and J by 1 base, with 16 bases between the two germline ends. Here the CDR3 reads CASSPLRGRSNQPQHF. CDR3 in DNA: TGTGCCAGCAGCCCTTTGAGGGGTAGGAGCAATCAGCCCCAGCATTTT.

This clonotype was recorded many times. The V gene is TRBV10-3, the J gene TRBJ2-1; D tentatively fits TRBD1 or TRBD2 (5 bases each). The CDR3 runs to 14 residues. V was cut by 10 bases and J by 2 bases, with 15 bases left in between. The germline gives CDR1 ENHRY, CDR2 SYGVKD. This CDR3 is CATGDLSTYNEQFF. Here the CDR3 DNA reads TGTGCCACCGGGGACCTTAGCACCTACAATGAGCAGTTCTTC.

This clonotype showed up just a few times. The chain links TRBV18 to TRBJ2-5; no clear D. The V gene lost 0 bases and the J gene lost 0 bases, with 11 bases spanning the gap. Per the germline V gene, CDR1 is KGHSH and CDR2 is LQKENI. The CDR3 runs 16 residues. The CDR3 reads CASSPPPLLYQETQYF. The DNA for the CDR3 is TGTGCCAGCTCACCACCCCCCCTCTTGTACCAAGAGACCCAGTACTTC.

This clonotype was picked up many times. The chain couples TRBV10-3 to TRBJ1-1; TRBD1 matches at 8 bases. The CDR3 length is 11 residues. Trimming cost V 9 bases and J 4 bases; bases outside gene matches: 1. Germline CDR1 and CDR2: ENHRY and SYGVKD. In DNA, the CDR3 is TGTGCCATAACAGGGGGCACTGAAGCTTTCTTT. Translated: CAITGGTEAFF.